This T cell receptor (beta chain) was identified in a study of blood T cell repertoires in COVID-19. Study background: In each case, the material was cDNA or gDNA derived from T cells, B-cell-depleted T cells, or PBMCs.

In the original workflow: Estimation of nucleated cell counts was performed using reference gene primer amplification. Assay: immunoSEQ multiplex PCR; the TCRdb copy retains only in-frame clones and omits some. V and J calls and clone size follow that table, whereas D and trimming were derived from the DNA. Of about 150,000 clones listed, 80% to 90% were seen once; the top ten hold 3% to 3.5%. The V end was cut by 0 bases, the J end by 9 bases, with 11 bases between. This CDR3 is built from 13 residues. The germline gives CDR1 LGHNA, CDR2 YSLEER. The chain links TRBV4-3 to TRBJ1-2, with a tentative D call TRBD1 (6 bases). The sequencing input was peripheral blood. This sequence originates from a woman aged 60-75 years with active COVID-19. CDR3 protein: CASSQDFGGSYTF. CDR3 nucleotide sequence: TGCGCCAGCAGCCAAGATTTTGGGGGCAGCTACACCTTC.